The 15 T cell receptor beta chains given below trace back to one sample, sequenced in a study of shared clonotypes between healthy human individuals. Here immunoSEQ multiplex PCR was the method, and the copy in TCRdb shows in-frame clones only, minus some. The sample lists 2 million to 2.5 million clones, roughly 95% seen once, with roughly 0.13% in the top ten. Source material: naive CD4+ T cells sorted from blood. The subset: CD45RA+ positively selected. The source of these receptors is a man aged 18-30 years in good health.

The rearrangement joins TRBV6-1 to TRBJ1-3; 7 positions match TRBD1. CDR3 length: 13 amino acids. Per the germline V gene, CDR1 is MNHNS and CDR2 is SASEGT. J lost 4 bases, V lost 7 bases, and 4 bases had no gene match. CDR3 loop: CASIQGTGNTIYF. CDR3 sequence (DNA): TGTGCCAGCATACAGGGGACAGGAAACACCATATATTTT.

The chain has TRBV6-5 and TRBJ2-5; TRBD2 is a possible D gene (5 bases). The CDR3 loop spans 14 amino acids. Trimming left V 0 bases short and J 5 bases short, with 10 bases between. In germline, CDR1 is MNHEY, CDR2 SVGAGI. The CDR3 is CASSYSTSYETQYF. The CDR3 DNA follows: TGTGCCAGCAGTTACTCAACTAGTTACGAGACCCAGTACTTC.

The chain combines TRBV5-6 with TRBJ2-7; maybe TRBD2 (6 bases). The CDR3 covers 14 residues. V lost 5 bases and J 2 bases, leaving 14 bases between the germline ends. In germline, CDR1 is SGHDT, CDR2 YYEEEE. The CDR3, as DNA: TGTGCCAGCAGACCAATGGGAGGCCCCTACGAGCAGTACTTC. It yields the protein CASRPMGGPYEQYF.

The chain uses TRBV5-6 and TRBJ2-3; D unclear. Germline assignment: CDR1 SGHDT and CDR2 YYEEEE. V was cut by 1 base and J by 1 base, with 10 bases left in between. The length of the CDR3 is 15 residues. DNA for the CDR3: TGTGCCAGCAGCTTGTGGGGTTCCCGCACAGATACGCAGTATTTT. Its protein is CASSLWGSRTDTQYF.

This chain links TRBV29-1 with TRBJ2-7; D is uncertain. The germline V gene has CDR1 SQVTM and CDR2 ANQGSEA. V was shortened by 4 bases and J by 1 base, with 8 bases between the two germline ends. This CDR3 has 12 amino acids. DNA of the CDR3: TGCAGCGTTGGGGTGGGTTCCTACGAGCAGTACTTC. Translation gives CSVGVGSYEQYF.

The chain combines TRBV2 with TRBJ1-2, with TRBD1 identical over 8 bases. The trim removed 4 bases at V and 4 bases at J, leaving 2 bases unmatched. CDR3 size: 13 residues. Germline loops: CDR1 SNHLY, CDR2 FYNNEI. The CDR3 bases are TGTGCCAGCAGTGTCACAGGGGGCTATGGCTACACCTTC. It codes for CASSVTGGYGYTF.

The chain uses TRBV7-2 and TRBJ1-2; D ambiguous. Germline V gives CDR1 SGHTA, CDR2 FQGNSA. CDR3 length equals 14 residues. Trimming stripped 1 base from V and 2 bases from J, with 8 bases between. This CDR3 reads CASSLDSTNYGYTF. CDR3 nucleotides: TGTGCCAGCAGCTTAGATAGCACGAACTATGGCTACACCTTC.

This clone was seen just once. The chain joins TRBV6-1 to TRBJ2-7, with 7 nucleotides matching TRBD2. This CDR3 is built from 14 residues. J was trimmed by 3 bases and V by 4 bases; bases with no gene match: 6. CDR1 MNHNS and CDR2 SASEGT come from the germline V gene. In DNA, the CDR3 is TGTGCCAGCAGTGCCCAAACTAGCGACTACGAGCAGTACTTC. This encodes CASSAQTSDYEQYF.

The chain is built from TRBV6-1 and TRBJ1-4; D call uncertain. Trimming cost V 1 base and J 8 bases, with 8 bases left between them. CDR1 is MNHNS, CDR2 SASEGT, per germline. The CDR3 contains 13 residues. The chain's CDR3 is CASSEGQREKLFF. The CDR3 DNA sequence: TGTGCCAGCAGTGAAGGCCAGCGCGAAAAACTGTTTTTT.

This rearrangement joins TRBV10-2 to TRBJ2-3; 8 nucleotides align to TRBD2. V was pared by 1 base and J by 2 bases, with 8 bases of the junction left unmatched. CDR1 and CDR2 (germline): WSHSY, SAAADI. The CDR3 is made up of 17 amino acids. The CDR3 spells CASSEYVGLVVTDTQYF. CDR3 DNA sequence: TGCGCCAGCAGTGAGTATGTGGGACTAGTGGTCACAGATACGCAGTATTTT.

Concerning this clone: Other DNA sequences in the same sample also yield this CDR3. The chain combines TRBV6-6 with TRBJ1-5; no clear D. The CDR3 loop spans 13 amino acids. Germline values: CDR1 MNHNY, CDR2 SVGAGI (reference sequence). Trimming left V 8 bases short and J 0 bases short, with 8 bases between. DNA of the CDR3: TGTGCCAGCCAGGATTATAGCAATCAGCCCCAGCATTTT. This translates into CASQDYSNQPQHF.

This chain connects TRBV9 to TRBJ2-5; D tentatively reads TRBD1 or TRBD2 (5 bases each). Per the germline V gene, CDR1 is SGDLS and CDR2 is YYNGEE. The V end was cut by 0 bases, the J end by 3 bases, with 9 bases between. This CDR3 has 14 residues. The CDR3 is CASSVGGTKETQYF. The DNA for the CDR3 is TGTGCCAGCAGCGTAGGAGGGACCAAAGAGACCCAGTACTTC. Full variable domain (outside the CDR3, taken from reference TRBV9 and TRBJ2-5): DSGVTQTPKHLITATGQRVTLRCSPRSGDLSVYWYQQSLDQGLQFLIQYYNGEERAKGNILERFSAQQFPDLHSELNLSSLELGDSALYFCASSVGGTKETQYFGPGTRLLVL.

Notes on this clone: The sample holds other DNA sequences that translate to the same CDR3. The chain uses TRBV5-1 and TRBJ1-4; possibly TRBD1 for D (6 bases). CDR1 and CDR2 from the germline V gene are SGHRS and YFSETQ. CDR3 length equals 14 residues. Trimming took off 4 bases at V and 6 bases at J, with 13 bases between the two ends. As DNA, the CDR3 is TGCGCCAGCAGCCTCGGTTCAGGGGATGAAAAACTGTTTTTT. As protein: CASSLGSGDEKLFF.

J is TRBJ1-6 and V is TRBV9; 7 bases fit TRBD1. Germline V lookup: CDR1 SGDLS, CDR2 YYNGEE. With 3 bases clipped from V and 7 bases from J, the junction kept 4 bases outside the gene matches. The CDR3 is made up of 14 amino acids. CDR3 protein: CASSERDRNSPLHF. The CDR3 DNA reads TGTGCCAGCAGCGAGAGGGACAGAAATTCACCCCTCCACTTT. The full variable domain, with the rest looked up from reference TRBV9 and TRBJ1-6, is DSGVTQTPKHLITATGQRVTLRCSPRSGDLSVYWYQQSLDQGLQFLIQYYNGEERAKGNILERFSAQQFPDLHSELNLSSLELGDSALYFCASSERDRNSPLHFGNGTRLTVT.

The chain is built from TRBV23-1 and TRBJ2-3, with 7 bases lining up with TRBD2. TRBV23-1 is assigned to the ORF class and has an uncertain function. The trim removed 0 bases at V and 4 bases at J, leaving 7 bases unmatched. The CDR3 contains 16 residues. CDR3 DNA: TGCGCCAGCAGTCAATCCCGGCCAGCGGGACCAGATACGCAGTATTTT. Translating it yields CASSQSRPAGPDTQYF.